One sample yielded the 6 T cell receptor beta chains listed below, sequenced in a study of T cell repertoires in cytomegalovirus infection. No cognate antigen is known for these TCRs. Using its own MiXCR run on the reads, TCRdb lists one record per CDR3 protein. The sample records some 350,000 distinct CDR3 sequences, about 35% being singletons. The input for sequencing was cultured PBMCs, taken from culture after CMV antigen stimulation. These receptors were taken from a human donor in good health (CMV status not recorded). Some clones in this sample may be carry-over from other donors' samples.

In this sample, this clonotype turned up a few times. V gene TRBV4-1 combines with J gene TRBJ2-3; D remains unclear. With 0 bases removed from V and 1 base from J, the gap between germline ends came to 8 bases. The CDR3 sequence is 15 residues long. Germline lookup yields CDR1 MGHRA and CDR2 YSYEKL. This chain's CDR3 is CASSQDHSGTDTQYF. In DNA form, the CDR3 reads TGCGCCAGCAGCCAAGATCATTCGGGCACAGATACGCAGTATTTT.

This clonotype was counted only a few times. This sequence joins TRBV12-3 or TRBV12-4 and TRBJ1-5; D is undetermined. With 4 bases removed from V and 1 base from J, the gap between germline ends came to 5 bases. The CDR3 totals 13 residues. The CDR3 is CASSSGSNQPQHF. The CDR3 DNA follows: TGTGCCAGCAGTTCGGGGAGCAATCAGCCCCAGCATTTT.

The chain has TRBV6-2 or TRBV6-3 and TRBJ2-7; 10 bases match TRBD2. This CDR3 spans 17 amino acids. Losses at the gene ends were 6 bases for V and 4 bases for J; bases not matched to a gene: 15. Germline CDR1 and CDR2: MNHEY and SVGEGT. The CDR3 loop reads CASRLSLAGRGWYEQYF. The CDR3 coding sequence is TGTGCCAGCAGACTTTCACTAGCGGGAAGGGGATGGTACGAGCAGTACTTC.

V gene TRBV7-6 combines with J gene TRBJ1-3, with D tentatively TRBD1 (6 bases). This CDR3 has 17 residues. Trimming took off 5 bases at V and 2 bases at J, with 19 bases between the two ends. Per the germline V gene, CDR1 is SGHVS and CDR2 is FNYEAQ. In DNA, the CDR3 is TGTGCCAGCAGCACCCCGTGGAGACAGGCGGCTGGAAACACCATATATTTT. This encodes CASSTPWRQAAGNTIYF.

The chain recombines TRBV5-6 with TRBJ2-3, with D possibly matching TRBD1 (6 bases). This CDR3 spans 15 amino acids. Germline CDR1 reads SGHDT; CDR2 reads YYEEEE. Trimming took off 3 bases at V and 3 bases at J, with 14 bases between the two ends. The CDR3 DNA reads TGTGCCAGCAGCTCCGGGACAAGGAGGACAGATACGCAGTATTTT. This encodes CASSSGTRRTDTQYF. Filled out from reference TRBV5-6 and TRBJ2-3, the complete variable domain reads DAGVTQSPTHLIKTRGQQVTLRCSPKSGHDTVSWYQQALGQGPQFIFQYYEEEERQRGNFPDRFSGHQFPNYSSELNVNALLLGDSALYLCASSSGTRRTDTQYFGPGTRLTVL.

The chain carries TRBV2 and TRBJ2-7; tentatively, D is TRBD1 or TRBD2 (5 bases each). CDR3 length: 12 residues. The germline gives CDR1 SNHLY, CDR2 FYNNEI. Trimming pared 7 bases from V and 9 bases from J, leaving 16 bases between. CDR3 amino acids: CASIGTPAGQYV. CDR3 bases: TGTGCCAGCATCGGGACCCCCGCCGGGCAGTACGTC.